Listed below are T cell receptor beta chains from one sample, sequenced in a study of blood T cell repertoires in COVID-19. TCRdb's table, derived via immunoSEQ multiplex PCR, lists solely in-frame clones and lacks some. The repertoire includes some 180,000 clones, roughly 86% of them detected once, and about 26% sits in the top ten. Sequenced input: PBMCs or T cells enriched from blood (not recorded which). These receptors all stem from a woman between 40 and 55 years old in a cohort exposed to, infected with or recovered from COVID-19 (not recorded which). CDR3s include the opening cysteine and the closing phenylalanine or tryptophan. Fields, in order: D gene, J gene, clone size, CDR3 length, V gene, CDR3 protein, CDR3 DNA. D genes are given only for firm matches. A clone size is listed for some rows: how often the clone was seen (once, few, many), or a class if it is expanded.

D: -; J: TRBJ1-1; size: -; length: 12; V: TRBV7-6; CDR3: CASSPGGYEAFF; DNA: TGTGCCAGCAGCCCTGGGGGGTATGAAGCTTTCTTT
D: TRBD1; J: TRBJ2-5; size: -; length: 14; V: TRBV2; CDR3: CASRVDRGLETQYF; DNA: TGTGCCAGCAGAGTGGACAGGGGGCTAGAGACCCAGTACTTC
D: -; J: TRBJ1-1; size: once; length: 11; V: TRBV10-3; CDR3: CAISAKGMAFF; DNA: TGTGCCATCAGTGCAAAGGGGATGGCTTTCTTT
D: TRBD1; J: TRBJ1-5; size: -; length: 13; V: TRBV12-3/TRBV12-4; CDR3: CASRRTGNQPQHF; DNA: TGTGCCAGCAGGAGGACAGGTAATCAGCCCCAGCATTTT
D: -; J: TRBJ2-7; size: few; length: 15; V: TRBV27; CDR3: CASSLSLGGSGEQYF; DNA: TGTGCCAGCAGTTTATCCTTGGGGGGATCCGGCGAGCAGTACTTC
D: -; J: TRBJ2-1; size: -; length: 15; V: TRBV3-1/TRBV3-2; CDR3: CASSPLAEGQNEQFF; DNA: TGTGCCAGCAGCCCACTTGCGGAGGGCCAAAATGAGCAGTTCTTC
D: TRBD1; J: TRBJ2-3; size: -; length: 17; V: TRBV28; CDR3: CASSLFPGQGKADTQYF; DNA: TGTGCCAGCAGTTTATTCCCCGGACAGGGGAAAGCAGATACGCAGTATTTT
D: TRBD1; J: TRBJ1-4; size: -; length: 14; V: TRBV5-5; CDR3: CASSDGTGPKKLFF; DNA: TGTGCCAGCAGCGACGGGACAGGCCCAAAAAAACTGTTTTTT
D: -; J: TRBJ1-3; size: -; length: 12; V: TRBV30; CDR3: CAWSDRDNTIYF; DNA: TGTGCCTGGAGTGACAGGGATAACACCATATATTTT
D: -; J: TRBJ2-2; size: -; length: 14; V: TRBV28; CDR3: CASKIRAGSGELFF; DNA: TGTGCCAGCAAGATCCGGGCGGGAAGCGGGGAGCTGTTTTTT
D: -; J: TRBJ1-1; size: -; length: 13; V: TRBV7-9; CDR3: CASWVGAGTEAFF; DNA: TGTGCCAGTTGGGTGGGTGCAGGAACTGAAGCTTTCTTT
D: TRBD2; J: TRBJ2-5; size: -; length: 16; V: TRBV25-1; CDR3: CASSGITSGRKETQYF; DNA: TGTGCCAGCAGTGGTATTACTAGCGGGAGAAAAGAGACCCAGTACTTC
D: -; J: TRBJ1-2; size: -; length: 14; V: TRBV19; CDR3: CASSKSGSTYGYTF; DNA: TGTGCCAGTAGTAAATCAGGGTCGACCTATGGCTACACCTTC
D: -; J: TRBJ1-2; size: once; length: 14; V: TRBV19; CDR3: CASSIGSGDYGYTF; DNA: TGTGCCAGTAGTATAGGCAGCGGGGACTATGGCTACACCTTC
D: TRBD2; J: TRBJ2-7; size: -; length: 15; V: TRBV11-2; CDR3: CASRREDRGFYEQYF; DNA: TGTGCCAGCAGACGGGAGGATAGGGGTTTCTACGAGCAGTACTTC
D: -; J: TRBJ1-1; size: -; length: 11; V: TRBV4-1; CDR3: CASFSGVGAFF; DNA: TGCGCCAGCTTCTCAGGGGTCGGGGCTTTCTTT
D: -; J: TRBJ1-3; size: -; length: 14; V: TRBV1; CDR3: CTSSQSISGNTIYF; DNA: TGCACCAGCAGCCAGAGTATCTCTGGAAACACCATATATTTT
D: TRBD2; J: TRBJ2-3; size: -; length: 19; V: TRBV7-2; CDR3: CASSLRLAGAYSSTDTQYF; DNA: TGTGCCAGCAGCTTAAGGCTAGCGGGGGCCTATTCTAGCACAGATACGCAGTATTTT
D: -; J: TRBJ1-1; size: -; length: 13; V: TRBV13; CDR3: CASSFGLVRGAFF; DNA: TGTGCCAGCAGCTTTGGCCTAGTCCGGGGAGCTTTCTTT
D: TRBD1; J: TRBJ1-1; size: -; length: 15; V: TRBV6-5; CDR3: CASSYSSGGGRSAFF; DNA: TGTGCCAGCAGTTACTCGTCAGGGGGCGGTAGGTCAGCTTTCTTT
D: -; J: TRBJ1-2; size: -; length: 16; V: TRBV5-1; CDR3: CASSSAGSLFDNGYTF; DNA: TGCGCCAGCAGCTCGGCGGGTTCCCTCTTCGACAATGGCTACACCTTC
D: TRBD1; J: TRBJ1-2; size: -; length: 14; V: TRBV6-5; CDR3: CASRPQGRVGGYTF; DNA: TGTGCCAGCAGACCACAGGGGCGGGTCGGTGGCTACACCTTC
D: -; J: TRBJ1-1; size: -; length: 16; V: TRBV3-1/TRBV3-2; CDR3: CASSQDPGNMNTEAFF; DNA: TGTGCCAGCAGCCAAGATCCAGGGAACATGAACACTGAAGCTTTCTTT
D: TRBD1; J: TRBJ2-7; size: -; length: 13; V: TRBV9; CDR3: CASSLRTGSEQYF; DNA: TGTGCCAGCAGCCTACGGACAGGGAGCGAGCAGTACTTC
D: TRBD2; J: TRBJ2-1; size: -; length: 16; V: TRBV11-2; CDR3: CASSLESGGVQWEQFF; DNA: TGTGCCAGCAGCTTAGAATCCGGGGGGGTACAATGGGAGCAGTTCTTC